The present T cell receptor beta chain was sequenced within a study of technical replicates of blood from four donors. The J segment lost 6 bases and the V segment lost 3 bases, leaving 4 bases of the junction unmatched. Germline lookup yields CDR1 SGHTA and CDR2 FQGTGA. The length of the CDR3 is 15 residues. Libraries were prepared by immunoSEQ multiplex PCR; TCRdb keeps only in-frame clonotypes and omits some of them. The sample includes roughly 87,000 clones, over 75% seen only once; the top ten take 0.39%. The J gene is TRBJ2-1, the V gene TRBV7-3; 11 bases are a match to TRBD2. This clonotype was obtained from a human donor in good health. Sequencing used T cells isolated from PBMCs. DNA of the CDR3: TGTGCCAGCAGCTTGGGGACTAGCGGACTCAATGAGCAGTTCTTC. It codes for CASSLGTSGLNEQFF. Full variable domain (remainder filled in from reference TRBV7-3 and TRBJ2-1): GAGVSQTPSNKVTEKGKYVELRCDPISGHTALYWYRQSLGQGPEFLIYFQGTGAADDSGLPNDRFFAVRPEGSVSTLKIQRTERGDSAVYLCASSLGTSGLNEQFFGPGTRLTVL.